This TCR beta chain came from a study of T cells in Graves' hyperthyroidism and ophthalmopathy. Study-wide results and caveats: A model of 13 V-J pairs discriminated ophthalmopathy from stable hyperthyroidism.

Exclusion of a patient resulted from uncontrolled infection, other autoimmune disease, pregnancy or lactation. Diagnostic decisions used clinical symptoms, serum thyroxine and TRAb, thyroid ultrasound and orbital computed tomography. The authors obtained PBMCs from around 11 ml of fresh peripheral blood. The germline V and J ends were trimmed by 3 bases and 2 bases, with 11 bases remaining between them. In germline, CDR1 is LNHDA, CDR2 SQIVND (reference sequence). This CDR3 has 15 residues. The investigators amplified TCR beta CDR3 regions from RNA transcripts. Initially, a first-round RT-PCR of the TCR CDR3 employed the HTBI primer set. MiXCR, applied by TCRdb to the multiplex PCR reads, yields one record per CDR3 protein. This table has 380,000 or so distinct CDR3 sequences, roughly 14% appearing once. With regard to this clonotype: Antigen unknown.

The V gene is TRBV19, the J gene TRBJ1-5; the D gene is possibly TRBD1 (5 bases). What was sequenced was blood. The source of this sequence is a woman in her 30s with Graves' hyperthyroidism. The CDR3, as DNA: TGTGCCAGTAGTATCTTCCGGGACGGCAATCAGCCCCAGCATTTT. Its protein is CASSIFRDGNQPQHF. The variable domain in full, with the rest retrieved from reference TRBV19 and TRBJ1-5, is DGGITQSPKYLFRKEGQNVTLSCEQNLNHDAMYWYRQDPGQGLRLIYYSQIVNDFQKGDIAEGYSVSREKKESFPLTVTSAQKNPTAFYLCASSIFRDGNQPQHFGDGTRLSIL.